Below are 23 T cell receptor beta chains sequenced from a single sample in a study of blood T cells in healthy people across ages. A J-beta primer mix and a sample-barcoded 5' primer were used in a second PCR of roughly 6 to 11 cycles. TCRdb re-called the 5' RACE reads with MiXCR, one entry per CDR3 protein. The sample lists about 1.4 million distinct CDR3 sequences; around 59% were seen once. Input material: blood. These receptors came from a man aged 18 to 29 in good health.

This clonotype was seen just once. J is TRBJ2-4 and V is TRBV6-5; no firm D call. The end of the DNA aligns better with TRBJ2-7, so the J call may be wrong. Germline CDR1 and CDR2: MNHEY and SVGAGI. CDR3 length: 14 residues. CDR3 DNA: TGTGCCAGCAGTTACTTTACGGGTTCCTACGAGCAGTACTTC. This encodes CASSYFTGSYEQYF.

V gene TRBV5-4 combines with J gene TRBJ2-5, with 9 bases lining up with TRBD2. The CDR3 contains 15 residues. Losses at the gene ends were 1 base for V and 2 bases for J; bases not matched to a gene: 3. Germline V CDR1 and CDR2: SGHNT, YYREEE (reference sequence). The CDR3 is CASSLKAGGQETQYF. The CDR3 region has the DNA TGTGCCAGCAGCTTGAAAGCGGGAGGACAAGAGACCCAGTACTTC.

The V gene is TRBV12-3 or TRBV12-4, the J gene TRBJ1-6; a weak D match, TRBD1 (5 bases). V was pared by 7 bases and J by 8 bases, with 21 bases between. This CDR3 contains 16 residues. The CDR3 DNA follows: TGTGCCAGCATCTCCCAGGTGGGGGTCCCGGATTCACCCCTCCACTTT. This codes for CASISQVGVPDSPLHF.

This clonotype turned up a few times. The V and J genes are TRBV29-1 and TRBJ1-2, with TRBD1 matching over 8 bases. CDR3 size: 14 residues. With V trimmed by 2 bases and J by 5 bases, 7 bases remained unmatched. Germline V gene sequence: CDR1 SQVTM, CDR2 ANQGSEA. Here the CDR3 DNA reads TGCAGCGTTGAACCCCGACAGGGGCGTTATGGCTACACCTTC. Protein: CSVEPRQGRYGYTF.

The gene calls are TRBV7-2 and TRBJ2-5; D is unclear. Germline CDR1 SGHTA, CDR2 FQGNSA. V gave up 2 bases and J gave up 0 bases, with 22 bases separating them. This CDR3 region has 19 residues. CDR3 amino acids: CASSLTFGRVGLYQETQYF. The CDR3 coding sequence is TGTGCCAGCAGCTTAACTTTTGGGCGAGTAGGCCTCTACCAAGAGACCCAGTACTTC. The whole variable domain, filled in from reference TRBV7-2 and TRBJ2-5, reads GAGVSQSPSNKVTEKGKDVELRCDPISGHTALYWYRQSLGQGLEFLIYFQGNSAPDKSGLPSDRFSAERTGGSVSTLTIQRTQQEDSAVYLCASSLTFGRVGLYQETQYFGPGTRLLVL.

V is TRBV29-1 and J is TRBJ2-3; D uncertain. V lost 5 bases and J lost 1, with 16 bases in between. Germline V gene lookup returns CDR1 SQVTM and CDR2 ANQGSEA. The CDR3 has 15 amino acids. CDR3 amino acids: CSVPFRIFRTDTQYF. The CDR3 DNA is TGCAGCGTTCCTTTTAGGATCTTCCGCACAGATACGCAGTATTTT.

The V call is TRBV27, the J call TRBJ2-2; 10 bases agree with TRBD1. The J segment lost 4 bases and the V segment lost 10 bases, leaving 9 bases of the junction unmatched. The CDR3 is made up of 15 amino acids. Germline-derived CDR1 and CDR2 are MNHEY and SMNVEV (reference sequence). CDR3 in amino acids: CATHLGQGSTGELFF. CDR3 in DNA: TGTGCCACCCATCTGGGACAGGGGAGCACCGGGGAGCTGTTTTTT.

The CDR3 DNA sequence: TGTGCCAGCAGCTTACAGGGGACTAGACAAGAGACCCGGTACTTC. It specifies CASSLQGTRQETRYF. The J gene is TRBJ2-7, the V gene TRBV7-2; 8 bases align to TRBD2. V was clipped by 2 bases and J by 12 bases; unmatched bases: 15. The CDR3 length is 15 residues. CDR1 is SGHTA, CDR2 FQGNSA, per germline.

This rearrangement joins TRBV29-1 to TRBJ2-5, with D possibly called TRBD1 or TRBD2 (6 bases each). Germline lookup yields CDR1 SQVTM and CDR2 ANQGSEA. The CDR3 length is 14 residues. V was clipped by 6 bases and J by 2 bases, with 16 bases between them. CDR3 amino acids: CSVGGQRRQETQYF. The CDR3 nucleotides read TGCAGCGTCGGGGGCCAGCGTAGACAAGAGACCCAGTACTTC.

The V gene is TRBV11-2, the J gene TRBJ1-1; 7 bases map to TRBD1. Unmatched junction bases numbered 7, after V lost 5 bases and J lost 7 bases. The CDR3 extends over 13 amino acids. Germline V CDR1 and CDR2: SGHAT, FQNNGV. In DNA, the CDR3 is TGTGCCAGCAGCCTAGGGGGCAGGAATGAAGCTTTCTTT. Translating gives CASSLGGRNEAFF.

The chain has TRBV7-9 and TRBJ2-5; D might be TRBD2 (6 bases). Germline CDR1 and CDR2: SEHNR and FQNEAQ (reference sequence). V was clipped by 4 bases and J by 5 bases, with 17 bases between them. CDR3 length: 15 amino acids. For the CDR3, the DNA is TGTGCCAGCAGCTGGACTGGACTACGGAGGGAGACCCAGTACTTC. Translating gives CASSWTGLRRETQYF.

The chain links TRBV6-5 to TRBJ1-2, with a possible D match to TRBD1 (5 bases). The V end lost 2 bases, the J end lost 8 bases, and 12 bases lay between the germline ends. CDR3 length: 13 amino acids. Looked up from germline, CDR1 is MNHEY and CDR2 is SVGAGI. The CDR3 sequence is CASSYQGLEGYTF. The CDR3 bases are TGTGCCAGCAGTTACCAGGGATTAGAGGGCTACACCTTC.

As concerns this clonotype: The junction departs from germline at one end; a sequencing error may be responsible. This sequence joins TRBV6-5 and TRBJ2-1; D remains ambiguous. CDR3 length: 11 amino acids. From germline, CDR1 is MNHEY and CDR2 SVGAGI. In DNA, the CDR3 is TGTGCCAGCAGTATAGGAAATGGGCAGTTCTTC. This translates into CASSIGNGQFF.

Points on this clonotype: A much larger clone sits a single nucleotide away, making a read error possible. This rearrangement joins TRBV3-1 to TRBJ2-7; D is unresolved. The CDR3 totals 18 residues. V was shortened by 0 bases and J by 6 bases, with 24 bases between the two germline ends. CDR1 and CDR2 from the germline V gene are LGHDT and YNNKEL (reference sequence). CDR3 loop: CASSQDGRTRLGSIEQYF. CDR3 nucleotide sequence: TGTGCCAGCAGCCAAGATGGACGGACCCGCTTAGGTTCTATCGAGCAGTACTTC.

The chain employs TRBV27 and TRBJ2-1; D may be TRBD1 (6 bases). In germline, CDR1 is MNHEY, CDR2 SMNVEV (reference sequence). There are 14 residues in the CDR3. The germline V and J ends were trimmed by 4 bases and 10 bases, with 17 bases remaining between them. CDR3 residues: CASSSLGQPKEQFF. The DNA of the CDR3 is TGTGCCAGCAGTTCCCTCGGACAGCCGAAGGAGCAGTTCTTC.

The chain links TRBV5-5 to TRBJ2-7; unclear D gene. This CDR3 is 17 amino acids long. V lost 4 bases and J lost 0, with 20 bases in between. Germline V CDR1 and CDR2: SGHKS, YYEKEE (reference sequence). The CDR3 spells CASSPNALGQFSYEQYF. The DNA of the CDR3 is TGTGCCAGCAGCCCCAACGCTCTTGGCCAATTCTCCTACGAGCAGTACTTC.

The chain has TRBV3-1 and TRBJ2-1, with D perhaps TRBD2 (6 bases). Trimming cost V 1 base and J 6 bases, with 16 bases left between them. The germline CDR1 and CDR2 sequences are LGHDT and YNNKEL (reference sequence). The CDR3 runs to 16 residues. The CDR3 protein is CASSQGGGSSFNEQFF. CDR3 in DNA: TGTGCCAGCAGCCAAGGAGGAGGGAGTTCTTTCAATGAGCAGTTCTTC.

CDR3 DNA sequence: TGTGCCAGCAGTTTCTTTCGGGCTAGCGGGAGTGGCGAGCAGTACTTC. This codes for CASSFFRASGSGEQYF. The V and J genes are TRBV27 and TRBJ2-7; 10 bases map to TRBD2. Germline assignment: CDR1 MNHEY and CDR2 SMNVEV (reference sequence). CDR3 length: 16 amino acids. The V and J ends lost 3 bases and 6 bases, in that order; junction bases with no gene match: 11.

This chain connects TRBV7-9 to TRBJ2-5; D is uncertain. The CDR3 runs 15 residues. Germline V gene lookup returns CDR1 SEHNR and CDR2 FQNEAQ (reference sequence). V lost 2 bases and J lost 5, with 15 bases in between. The CDR3 coding sequence is TGTGCCAGCAGCTTACCTCTTCCAGGTCCTGAGACCCAGTACTTC. This encodes CASSLPLPGPETQYF.

This clonotype has only one observation. The chain uses TRBV12-3 or TRBV12-4 and TRBJ2-1; D possibly corresponds to TRBD2 (6 bases). Trimming pared 5 bases from V and 14 bases from J, leaving 19 bases between. The CDR3 runs 13 residues. The CDR3 is CASSTSSARREFF. The CDR3 region has the DNA TGTGCCAGCAGTACTTCATCGGCTAGGAGGGAGTTCTTC.

CDR3 loop: CSGQGLGRDEQFF. CDR3 DNA: TGCAGCGGTCAGGGTCTGGGTCGGGATGAGCAGTTCTTC. The chain carries TRBV29-1 and TRBJ2-1, with TRBD1 as a possible D gene (5 bases). V was trimmed by 7 bases and J by 8 bases, leaving 18 bases between them. This CDR3 has 13 residues. Germline V CDR1 and CDR2: SQVTM, ANQGSEA.

There are a few counts of this clonotype. The CDR3 coding sequence is TGTGCCAGCAACCAACTAGCGGGGGGGCGTAAAGATACGCAGTATTTT. Protein product: CASNQLAGGRKDTQYF. V is TRBV6-6 and J is TRBJ2-3, with 13 nucleotides matching TRBD2. This CDR3 comprises 16 residues. J gave up 5 bases and V 7 bases, and 9 bases lay outside the gene matches. CDR1 and CDR2 from the germline V gene are MNHNY and SVGAGI (reference sequence).

The gene calls are TRBV20-1 and TRBJ2-7, with 9 bases matching TRBD2. V trimming: 7 bases; J trimming: 2 bases; junction bases outside the gene matches: 6. CDR1 DFQATT and CDR2 SNEGSKA come from the germline V gene (reference sequence). This CDR3 comprises 13 residues. CDR3 coding DNA: TGCAGTGGAACCGGGACTAGCACCTACGAGCAGTACTTC. Translated: CSGTGTSTYEQYF.